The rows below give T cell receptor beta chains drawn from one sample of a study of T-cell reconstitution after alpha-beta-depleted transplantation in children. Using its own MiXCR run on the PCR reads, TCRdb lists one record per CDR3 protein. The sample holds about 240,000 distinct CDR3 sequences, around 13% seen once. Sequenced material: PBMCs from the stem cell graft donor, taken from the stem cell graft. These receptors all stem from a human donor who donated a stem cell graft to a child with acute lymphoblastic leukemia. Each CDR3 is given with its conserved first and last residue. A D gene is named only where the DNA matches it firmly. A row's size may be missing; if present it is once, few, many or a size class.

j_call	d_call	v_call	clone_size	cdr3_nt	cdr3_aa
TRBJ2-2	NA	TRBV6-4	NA	TGTGCCAGCAGTGAAAAGTACAACACCGGGGAGCTGTTTTTT	CASSEKYNTGELFF
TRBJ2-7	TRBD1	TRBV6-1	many	TGTGCCAGCAGTGGGACAGGGGGCATCAACGAGCAGTACTTC	CASSGTGGINEQYF
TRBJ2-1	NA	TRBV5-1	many	TGCGCCAGCAGCTTTGCAGCCTACTCCTACAATGAGCAGTTCTTC	CASSFAAYSYNEQFF
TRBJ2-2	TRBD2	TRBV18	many	TGTGCCAGCTCACCAACCCTAGCGGGAGTATACGGGGAGCTGTTTTTT	CASSPTLAGVYGELFF
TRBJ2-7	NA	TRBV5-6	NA	TGTGCCAGCAGCTTGGAGCCAGGACAGACAACGTACGAGCAGTACTTC	CASSLEPGQTTYEQYF
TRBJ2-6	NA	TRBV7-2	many	TGTGCCAGCAGCTTAGAGGGGTCCTCTGGGGCCAACGTCCTGACTTTC	CASSLEGSSGANVLTF
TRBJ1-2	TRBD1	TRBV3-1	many	TGTGCCAGCAGCCGGGACAGCGCCTATGGCTACACCTTC	CASSRDSAYGYTF
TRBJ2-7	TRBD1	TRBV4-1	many	TGCGCCAGCAGCCATGGACCCGGGACAGACTACGAGCAGTACTTC	CASSHGPGTDYEQYF
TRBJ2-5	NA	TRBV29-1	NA	TGCAGCGTAGTCGGGCCGCAAGAGACCCAGTACTTC	CSVVGPQETQYF
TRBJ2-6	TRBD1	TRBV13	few	TGTGCCAGCACCAACCCTGGCCAGGGGGCGTATGGGGCCAACGTCCTGACTTTC	CASTNPGQGAYGANVLTF
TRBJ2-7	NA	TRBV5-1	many	TGCGCCAGCAGCTTGGCCGTCAATGGTTTGAGGGAGCAGTACTTC	CASSLAVNGLREQYF
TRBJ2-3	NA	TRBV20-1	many	TGCAGTGCTAGAGGTACAGCCAGCACAGATACGCAGTATTTT	CSARGTASTDTQYF
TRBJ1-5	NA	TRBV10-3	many	TGTGCCATCAGTGATCTGGGGCCGAATCAGCCCCAGCATTTT	CAISDLGPNQPQHF
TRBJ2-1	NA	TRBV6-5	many	TGTGCCAGCAGTTACGGTGACAGCGGGCCCGGGGAGTTCTTC	CASSYGDSGPGEFF
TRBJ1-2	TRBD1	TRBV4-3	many	TGCGCCAGCAGCCACGTCAGGGGGGCCTTTATGGGCTACACCTTC	CASSHVRGAFMGYTF
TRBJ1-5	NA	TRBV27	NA	TGTGCCAGCAGACCCCGGGAATGGAGCAATCAGCCCCAGCATTTT	CASRPREWSNQPQHF
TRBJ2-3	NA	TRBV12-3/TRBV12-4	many	TGTGCCAGCAACTGGAAGAACGCAGATACGCAGTATTTT	CASNWKNADTQYF
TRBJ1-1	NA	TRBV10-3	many	TGTGCCATCAGTGAGAGGGTGGGCACTGAAGCTTTCTTT	CAISERVGTEAFF
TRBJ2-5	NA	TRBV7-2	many	TGTGCCAGCAGCTTACGAGGGAGGGGGGCGGGAGAGACCCAGTACTTC	CASSLRGRGAGETQYF
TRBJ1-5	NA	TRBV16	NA	TGTGCCAGCAGCCAATTACAGGGAGAACAGCCCCAGCATTTT	CASSQLQGEQPQHF
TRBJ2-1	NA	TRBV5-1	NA	TGCGCCAGCAGCGGCGGGCCCTCCTACAATGAGCAGTTCTTC	CASSGGPSYNEQFF
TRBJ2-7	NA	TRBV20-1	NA	TGCAGTGCGGTGGAGGGGGACAACCCCTACGAGCAGTACTTC	CSAVEGDNPYEQYF
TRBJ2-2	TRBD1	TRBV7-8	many	TGTGCCAGCAGCTTCGGGACAGTCTCCGGGGAGCTGTTTTTT	CASSFGTVSGELFF
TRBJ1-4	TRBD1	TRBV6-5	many	TGTGCCAGCAGTTACTCTGGCAGGGGGCATACTAATGAAAAACTGTTTTTT	CASSYSGRGHTNEKLFF
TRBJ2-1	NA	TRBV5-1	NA	TGCGCCAGCAGCTTGAGGAGAGGAGCCCTTTACAATGAGCAGTTCTTC	CASSLRRGALYNEQFF
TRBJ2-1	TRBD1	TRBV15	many	TGTGCCACCAGCAGTCGGACAGGCTCCTACAATGAGCAGTTCTTC	CATSSRTGSYNEQFF
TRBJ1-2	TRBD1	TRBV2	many	TGTGCCAGCAGTAACAGGGGCGACTATGGCTACACCTTC	CASSNRGDYGYTF
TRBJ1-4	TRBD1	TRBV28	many	TGTGCCACCGGGGACAGACAAAATGAAAAACTGTTTTTT	CATGDRQNEKLFF
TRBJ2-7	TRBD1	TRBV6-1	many	TGTGCCAGCAGTGAGACAGGGCTATCCATCGAGCAGTACTTC	CASSETGLSIEQYF